Listed below are T cell receptor beta chains from one sample, sequenced in a study of regulatory T cells in long-lasting Graves disease. TCRdb reprocessed the multiplex PCR reads with MiXCR, giving one entry per CDR3 protein. The sample carries 400,000 to 500,000 distinct CDR3 sequences, approximately 16% recorded once. The sample was also reused in another study, on T cells in Graves' hyperthyroidism and ophthalmopathy.

The material was peripheral blood mononuclear cells (PBMCs), obtained at new diagnosis, from a patient treated with antithyroid drugs. The receptors originated from a woman in her late teens or twenties with Graves disease. Both conserved end residues are part of each CDR3. D genes are given only for firm matches. Rows may omit the clone size; those that give it use once, few, many or a size class.

clone_size | j_call | v_call | d_call | cdr3_nt | cdr3_aa
NA | TRBJ2-1 | TRBV5-6 | TRBD2 | TGTGCCAGCAGCTCTCGGGACTACCCTACGAATGAGCAGTTCTTC | CASSSRDYPTNEQFF
few | TRBJ2-7 | TRBV6-2/TRBV6-3 | NA | TGTGCCAGCAGTTCCCCCGTTGGGGGCGAGCAGTACTTC | CASSSPVGGEQYF
many | TRBJ2-7 | TRBV11-2 | TRBD2 | TGTGCCAGCAGCTTATCCAGCGGGAGTTTCAGCGAGCAGTACTTC | CASSLSSGSFSEQYF
NA | TRBJ2-1 | TRBV13 | NA | TGTGCCAGCAGCTGGACCGGAGAGCAGTTCTTC | CASSWTGEQFF
NA | TRBJ2-5 | TRBV5-1 | NA | TGCGCCAGCAGCTTGGTCCGCGGAGGTGAGACCCAGTACTTC | CASSLVRGGETQYF
NA | TRBJ2-2 | TRBV30 | TRBD2 | TGTGCCTGGAGTATCGAAGCGGGAGGGCAAACCGGGGAGCTGTTTTTT | CAWSIEAGGQTGELFF
few | TRBJ2-5 | TRBV4-1 | TRBD2 | TGCGCCAGCAGCCAAGACGTAGCGGGGGGGATAAGAGAGACCCAGTACTTC | CASSQDVAGGIRETQYF
NA | TRBJ2-5 | TRBV6-1 | TRBD2 | TGTGCCAGCAGCCCAGGGACTAGCGGGAGGTCGATGGAGACCCAGTACTTC | CASSPGTSGRSMETQYF
few | TRBJ1-2 | TRBV25-1 | NA | TGTGCCAGCAGTGAGGTTGGGATGGGGAGCTATGGCTACACCTTC | CASSEVGMGSYGYTF
NA | TRBJ2-5 | TRBV7-9 | NA | TGTGCCAGCAGCCGGTTAAAGGGGGAGACCCAGTACTTC | CASSRLKGETQYF
NA | TRBJ1-1 | TRBV12-3/TRBV12-4 | NA | TGTGCCAGCAATATCAGGGAGAACACTGAAGCTTTCTTT | CASNIRENTEAFF
many | TRBJ1-2 | TRBV5-1 | NA | TGCGCCAGCAGCTTGGCCCCCCCGGGGGAAGGATATGGCTACACCTTC | CASSLAPPGEGYGYTF
NA | TRBJ1-1 | TRBV19 | TRBD1 | TGTGCCAGTAGCATTCAAGGGGGCTCGAACACTGAAGCTTTCTTT | CASSIQGGSNTEAFF
NA | TRBJ2-6 | TRBV9 | NA | TGTGCCAGCAGCTCCCGACAGAGCTCTGGGGCCAACGTCCTGACTTTC | CASSSRQSSGANVLTF
many | TRBJ1-1 | TRBV2 | TRBD1 | TGTGCCAGCAGCGGACAGGGGAACACTGAAGCTTTCTTT | CASSGQGNTEAFF
NA | TRBJ1-2 | TRBV12-3/TRBV12-4 | NA | TGTGCCAGCAACCCAGGGAGTACCTATGGCTACACCTTC | CASNPGSTYGYTF
many | TRBJ2-4 | TRBV28 | NA | TGTGCCAGCAGTTTAGTGCAGGGGAGGTACATTCAGTACTTC | CASSLVQGRYIQYF
NA | TRBJ1-5 | TRBV28 | NA | TGTGCCAGCAGTTTATTGTTCCGAGGAGACACGGGCAATCAGCCCCAGCATTTT | CASSLLFRGDTGNQPQHF
many | TRBJ1-2 | TRBV28 | NA | TGTGCCAGCAGTTTATGGTCCGACAGCGACTATGGCTACACCTTC | CASSLWSDSDYGYTF
many | TRBJ2-7 | TRBV3-1 | NA | TGTGCCAGCAGCGACCTCCACGAGCAGTACTTC | CASSDLHEQYF
NA | TRBJ2-3 | TRBV10-3 | NA | TGTGCCATCCGGGCCAGCGCAGATACGCAGTATTTT | CAIRASADTQYF
few | TRBJ2-7 | TRBV2 | TRBD2 | TGTGCCAGCCTAAGCGGGAGATCCTACGAGCAGTACTTC | CASLSGRSYEQYF
NA | TRBJ2-1 | TRBV7-7 | NA | TGTGCTAGCAGCTTAGGGATCGGGTTTGGTCTGTTCTTC | CASSLGIGFGLFF
many | TRBJ2-7 | TRBV7-2 | NA | TGTGCCAGCAGCCCGTTCCTGGGAGGCTACGAGCAGTACTTC | CASSPFLGGYEQYF
NA | TRBJ2-1 | TRBV11-1 | TRBD1 | TGTGCCAGCTCATCCACCGGGACAGGGATTGACAATGAGCAGTTCTTC | CASSSTGTGIDNEQFF
many | TRBJ2-1 | TRBV7-3 | TRBD2 | TGTGCCAGCAGCTTAAATAGCGGGAGTGGCGATGAGCAGTTCTTC | CASSLNSGSGDEQFF
NA | TRBJ2-3 | TRBV12-3/TRBV12-4 | NA | TGTGCCAGCAGCGAAAGTCTGGGGGGAATTACAGATACGCAGTATTTT | CASSESLGGITDTQYF
many | TRBJ2-4 | TRBV28 | NA | TGTGCCAGCAGTTTAGGGTCGGTTAAGAACATTCAGTACTTC | CASSLGSVKNIQYF
few | TRBJ1-1 | TRBV25-1 | NA | TGTGCCAGCAGTGCCGGGACACCGGGGGGCACTGAAGCTTTCTTT | CASSAGTPGGTEAFF
NA | TRBJ1-5 | TRBV6-2/TRBV6-3 | TRBD1 | TGTGCCAGCAGTGAACCCGGGACAGGGGAACAGCCCCAGAATTTT | CASSEPGTGEQPQNF
many | TRBJ2-3 | TRBV7-2 | NA | TGTGCCAGCAGCTTAGACGGGAGTAGCACAGATACGCAGTATTTT | CASSLDGSSTDTQYF
many | TRBJ2-1 | TRBV11-2 | NA | TGTGCCAGCAGCTCAGACCTTAATGAGCAGTTCTTC | CASSSDLNEQFF
once | TRBJ1-2 | TRBV7-2 | TRBD1 | TGTGCCAGCAGCTTACGACCGGGACAGGGGAACTATGGCTACACCTTC | CASSLRPGQGNYGYTF
few | TRBJ1-5 | TRBV28 | NA | TGTGCCAGCAGGGCGGGTCAGCCCCAGCATTTT | CASRAGQPQHF
few | TRBJ2-7 | TRBV7-8 | NA | TGTGCCAGCAGCTGGGTTGACAGCGAAAATACCTACGAGCAGTACTTC | CASSWVDSENTYEQYF
many | TRBJ2-7 | TRBV27 | NA | TGTGCAAACATACGGAGGGAGCAGTACTTC | CANIRREQYF
NA | TRBJ2-3 | TRBV12-3/TRBV12-4 | TRBD2 | TGTGCCAGCAGTTTAATCCGGGGAGCGGGAGATGGCACAGATACGCAGTATTTT | CASSLIRGAGDGTDTQYF
many | TRBJ1-1 | TRBV2 | NA | TGTGCCAGCAGTGTAATCCCCACTGAAGCTTTCTTT | CASSVIPTEAFF
few | TRBJ2-1 | TRBV7-6 | NA | TGTGCCAGCAGCTTAGAAGGGACCGGTAGGGGAGGTAATGAGCAGTTCTTC | CASSLEGTGRGGNEQFF
NA | TRBJ1-1 | TRBV5-5 | NA | TGTGCCAGCAGCTTGGAAGCAGGATCGACGGGAGCTTTCTTT | CASSLEAGSTGAFF
NA | TRBJ1-2 | TRBV28 | NA | TGTGCCAGCAGTTCGGTTGGCTATGGCTACACCTTC | CASSSVGYGYTF
NA | TRBJ1-1 | TRBV5-5 | TRBD1 | TGTGCCAGCAGCTGGGTAACAGGGGGCGCCTGGACTGAAGCTTTCTTT | CASSWVTGGAWTEAFF
many | TRBJ2-1 | TRBV7-6 | NA | TGTGCCAGCAGCTTAGCGGGAGGTGCCCACAATGAGCAGTTCTTC | CASSLAGGAHNEQFF
few | TRBJ2-6 | TRBV28 | NA | TGTGCCAGCAGTTTATACCGCTCTGGGGCCAACGTCCTGACTTTC | CASSLYRSGANVLTF
many | TRBJ2-3 | TRBV11-2 | NA | TGTGCCAGCAGCTTAGTATTGACTAGCACAGATACGCAGTATTTT | CASSLVLTSTDTQYF
few | TRBJ2-3 | TRBV6-1 | TRBD2 | TGTGCCAGCAGTGACTCCGCGGGAGAAGCAGATACGCAGTATTTT | CASSDSAGEADTQYF
NA | TRBJ2-3 | TRBV6-1 | NA | TGTGCCAGCCGAACACAGGGTGGTTTTACAGATACGCAGTATTTT | CASRTQGGFTDTQYF